The rows below give T cell receptor beta chains drawn from one sample of a study of human versus mouse CDR3 diversity and MHC coevolution. TCRdb's copy holds only in-frame clones and misses some; the assay was immunoSEQ multiplex PCR. The table lists 60,000 to 95,000 clones, around 90% of them singletons. The sample taken for sequencing was naive CD4+ T cells from blood. These receptors all come from a person aged 30-69 years in good health. Both conserved end residues are part of each CDR3. Each record gives: J gene, V gene, clone size, D gene, CDR3 protein, CDR3 DNA. The D gene is left open where the match is weak. Clone size appears in some rows only: once, few, many, or a class for an expanded clone.

TRBJ2-1	TRBV7-7	-	TRBD2	CASSLRGAGGNEQFF	TGTGCCAGCAGCCTCCGTGGAGCGGGAGGGAATGAGCAGTTCTTC
TRBJ1-6	TRBV19	-	-	CASSIRQGSNSPLHF	TGTGCCAGTAGTATTCGGCAGGGATCTAATTCACCCCTCCACTTT
TRBJ1-1	TRBV30	-	TRBD1	CAWRTGEWGEAFF	TGTGCCTGGAGGACAGGGGAATGGGGTGAAGCTTTCTTT
TRBJ2-1	TRBV27	-	-	CASSLGPTPMDNEQFF	TGTGCCAGCAGTTTAGGCCCGACACCGATGGACAATGAGCAGTTCTTC
TRBJ2-7	TRBV11-1	-	TRBD1	CASSTRQGARSYEQYF	TGTGCCAGCAGCACCAGACAGGGGGCGAGGTCCTACGAGCAGTACTTC
TRBJ1-1	TRBV27	-	-	CASSLSLGELNTEAFF	TGTGCCAGCAGTTTATCTCTCGGAGAACTGAACACTGAAGCTTTCTTT
TRBJ2-1	TRBV9	-	TRBD2	CASSVSGGDYNEQFF	TGTGCCAGCAGCGTTAGCGGGGGGGACTACAATGAGCAGTTCTTC
TRBJ2-3	TRBV27	-	-	CASSWSSGTDTQYF	TGTGCCAGCAGTTGGTCCTCCGGGACAGATACGCAGTATTTT
TRBJ2-1	TRBV6-5	-	TRBD2	CASRGTSYYNEQFF	TGTGCCAGCAGGGGGACTAGCTACTACAATGAGCAGTTCTTC
TRBJ1-5	TRBV19	-	TRBD1	CASSIPGQGKKPQHF	TGTGCCAGTAGTATCCCGGGACAGGGGAAGAAGCCCCAGCATTTT
TRBJ1-1	TRBV20-1	-	-	CSARIAEAFF	TGCAGTGCTAGAATAGCTGAAGCTTTCTTT
TRBJ1-4	TRBV6-5	-	TRBD1	CASSYSGQGGEKLFF	TGTGCCAGCAGTTACTCAGGACAGGGAGGTGAAAAACTGTTTTTT
TRBJ1-5	TRBV6-5	-	TRBD1	CASSSRDRRQPQHF	TGTGCCAGCAGTTCCCGGGACAGACGTCAGCCCCAGCATTTT
TRBJ1-1	TRBV7-9	-	TRBD1	CASSSGQNEAFF	TGTGCCAGCAGCTCGGGACAGAATGAAGCTTTCTTT
TRBJ2-2	TRBV19	-	-	CASSISAGTGELFF	TGTGCCAGTAGTATTTCCGCGGGCACCGGGGAGCTGTTTTTT
TRBJ2-1	TRBV5-1	-	TRBD2	CASSLGELAGVYNEQFF	TGCGCCAGCAGCTTGGGGGAACTAGCGGGAGTCTACAATGAGCAGTTCTTC
TRBJ2-2	TRBV12-5	-	-	CASGPNSGGGGELFF	TGTGCTAGTGGTCCCAATAGCGGTGGGGGCGGGGAGCTGTTTTTT
TRBJ1-2	TRBV5-4	-	-	CASSLAGVYGYTF	TGTGCCAGCAGCTTGGCGGGGGTCTATGGCTACACCTTC
TRBJ1-2	TRBV4-1	-	-	CASSQEAARVYGYTF	TGCGCCAGCAGCCAAGAGGCAGCGCGGGTCTATGGCTACACCTTC
TRBJ2-7	TRBV5-8	-	TRBD1	CASSPDRGYSYEQYF	TGTGCCAGCAGCCCTGACAGGGGGTACTCCTACGAGCAGTACTTC
TRBJ2-3	TRBV2	-	TRBD2	CASSEVRFSGVIGDTQYF	TGTGCCAGCAGTGAAGTAAGGTTCAGCGGGGTGATTGGAGATACGCAGTATTTT
TRBJ2-1	TRBV7-8	-	TRBD2	CASSSQRLAGAQSSYNEQFF	TGTGCCAGCAGCTCGCAGCGACTAGCGGGGGCCCAGAGCTCCTACAATGAGCAGTTCTTC
TRBJ1-2	TRBV10-3	few	TRBD1	CAIRPATGGNYGYTF	TGTGCCATCAGGCCAGCAACAGGGGGCAACTATGGCTACACCTTC
TRBJ2-3	TRBV5-1	-	TRBD2	CASSLSYGGGTRDTQYF	TGCGCCAGCAGCTTGAGTTACGGCGGGGGTACCAGGGATACGCAGTATTTT
TRBJ2-3	TRBV7-3	-	TRBD1	CASSSSGTGTTDTQYF	TGTGCCAGCAGCTCTTCCGGGACAGGGACCACAGATACGCAGTATTTT
TRBJ2-1	TRBV9	once	-	CASSPFGTAGVPGEQFF	TGTGCCAGCAGCCCTTTCGGGACAGCGGGAGTACCGGGGGAGCAGTTCTTC
TRBJ2-3	TRBV10-1	-	TRBD1	CASSVGTGVEDTQYF	TGCGCCAGCAGTGTAGGAACAGGGGTAGAAGATACGCAGTATTTT
TRBJ2-3	TRBV10-3	-	TRBD1	CAISEPPGQGGADTQYF	TGTGCCATCAGTGAGCCTCCGGGACAGGGGGGGGCAGATACGCAGTATTTT
TRBJ2-3	TRBV4-1	once	TRBD1	CASSQLRTGPDTQYF	TGCGCCAGCAGCCAGCTACGGACAGGGCCAGATACGCAGTATTTT
TRBJ1-3	TRBV27	-	TRBD1	CASRRGGDSGNTIYF	TGTGCCAGCAGGAGAGGGGGCGACTCGGGAAACACCATATATTTT
TRBJ1-2	TRBV7-7	once	TRBD1	CASSPGQGYGYTF	TGTGCCAGCAGCCCTGGACAGGGCTATGGCTACACCTTC
TRBJ1-1	TRBV5-1	-	-	CASRPAANTEAFF	TGCGCCAGCAGGCCGGCGGCGAACACTGAAGCTTTCTTT
TRBJ1-5	TRBV7-2	-	-	CASSLGPPYNQPQHF	TGTGCCAGCAGCTTAGGGCCACCTTATAATCAGCCCCAGCATTTT
TRBJ2-2	TRBV19	-	TRBD1	CASRPRTGTNTGELFF	TGTGCCAGTAGACCAAGGACAGGGACGAACACCGGGGAGCTGTTTTTT
TRBJ2-7	TRBV29-1	-	-	CSVETTTSMSNSYEQYF	TGCAGCGTTGAAACCACAACTAGCATGAGTAACTCCTACGAGCAGTACTTC
TRBJ1-2	TRBV5-1	-	-	CASSPATQNYGYTF	TGCGCCAGCAGCCCCGCTACACAGAACTATGGCTACACCTTC
TRBJ2-1	TRBV5-1	-	TRBD2	CASSLGGGGGADEQFF	TGCGCCAGCAGCTTGGGGGGTGGCGGGGGGGCCGATGAGCAGTTCTTC
TRBJ2-7	TRBV30	-	-	CAWSVSGGSYEQYF	TGTGCCTGGAGTGTATCCGGGGGATCCTACGAGCAGTACTTC
TRBJ1-5	TRBV6-5	once	-	CASGQNSNQPQHF	TGTGCCAGCGGGCAGAATAGCAATCAGCCCCAGCATTTT
TRBJ1-1	TRBV4-1	-	-	CASSQEHPTSRTAFF	TGCGCCAGCAGCCAGGAACACCCGACATCCAGAACGGCTTTCTTT
TRBJ1-2	TRBV19	-	-	CASSMIPTGGYGYTF	TGTGCCAGTAGTATGATCCCGACGGGAGGCTATGGCTACACCTTC
TRBJ2-1	TRBV27	-	-	CASTRKGYLINEQFF	TGTGCCAGCACCCGAAAGGGGTACTTAATCAATGAGCAGTTCTTC
TRBJ2-4	TRBV10-1	-	TRBD1	CASSAQGDQNIQYF	TGCGCCAGCAGCGCGCAGGGGGATCAAAACATTCAGTACTTC
TRBJ1-6	TRBV7-9	-	TRBD1	CASSFDRDNSPLHF	TGTGCCAGCAGCTTCGACAGGGATAATTCCCCCCTCCACTTT
TRBJ2-5	TRBV2	-	TRBD1	CASLTGPVVATQYF	TGTGCCAGCCTGACAGGGCCTGTTGTAGCGACCCAGTACTTC
TRBJ1-1	TRBV5-1	-	TRBD1	CASSLGDRGGTEAFF	TGCGCCAGCAGCTTGGGGGACAGGGGGGGGACTGAAGCTTTCTTT
TRBJ2-1	TRBV6-6	-	TRBD1	CASSYSQGNSYNEQFF	TGTGCCAGCAGTTACTCACAGGGGAACTCCTACAATGAGCAGTTCTTC
TRBJ2-7	TRBV7-9	-	TRBD2	CASSLAGGYEQYF	TGTGCCAGCAGCTTAGCCGGGGGGTACGAGCAGTACTTC
TRBJ2-1	TRBV6-1	-	-	CASAQGPRPNEQFF	TGTGCCAGCGCCCAGGGTCCTCGACCCAATGAGCAGTTCTTC
TRBJ2-7	TRBV12-2	-	-	CASRLGSTSDSSYEQYF	TGTGCAAGTCGCTTAGGGTCGACTAGCGACAGCTCCTACGAGCAGTACTTC
TRBJ2-1	TRBV15	-	TRBD2	CATSREAGSGSKQFF	TGTGCCACCAGCAGAGAGGCGGGCAGCGGGAGTAAGCAGTTCTTC